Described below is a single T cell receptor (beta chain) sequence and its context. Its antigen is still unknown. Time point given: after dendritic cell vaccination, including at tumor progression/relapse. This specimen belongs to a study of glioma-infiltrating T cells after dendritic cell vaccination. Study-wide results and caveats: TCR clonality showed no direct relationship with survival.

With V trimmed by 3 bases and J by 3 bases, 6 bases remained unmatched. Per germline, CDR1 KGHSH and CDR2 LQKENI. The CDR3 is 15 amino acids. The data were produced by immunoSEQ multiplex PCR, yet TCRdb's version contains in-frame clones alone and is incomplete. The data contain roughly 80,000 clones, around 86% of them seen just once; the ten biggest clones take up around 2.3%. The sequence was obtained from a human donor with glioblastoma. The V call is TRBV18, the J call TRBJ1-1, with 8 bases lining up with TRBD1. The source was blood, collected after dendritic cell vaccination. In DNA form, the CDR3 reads TGTGCCAGCTCACCGTCAGGGGGCTTGGACACTGAAGCTTTCTTT. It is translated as CASSPSGGLDTEAFF.